Below, 15 T cell receptor beta chains from the same sample are listed, as sequenced in a study of blood T cell repertoires in COVID-19. Only in-frame clones appear in the TCRdb table, and some are missing; sequencing was by immunoSEQ multiplex PCR. The sample comprises tens of thousands of clones, nearly 90% of which are singletons, and roughly 30% rests with the top ten. The source material was peripheral blood. The receptors stem from a man between 45 and 60 years old with acute or convalescent COVID-19.

The chain's CDR3 is CARGLISSGANVLTF. The CDR3 DNA reads TGTGCCAGGGGGCTTATAAGCTCTGGGGCCAACGTCCTGACTTTC. The chain has TRBV2 and TRBJ2-6; a weak D match, TRBD1 (5 bases). Germline assignment: CDR1 SNHLY and CDR2 FYNNEI. Trimming pared 9 bases from V and 0 bases from J, leaving 12 bases between. This CDR3 region has 15 residues.

The chain carries TRBV10-3 and TRBJ1-2, with no clear D. Germline assignment: CDR1 ENHRY and CDR2 SYGVKD. The CDR3 contains 11 residues. The germline V and J ends were trimmed by 3 bases and 7 bases, with 6 bases remaining between them. Here the CDR3 DNA reads TGTGCCATCAGTGACAGGTTTGGCTACACCTTC. It encodes CAISDRFGYTF.

The chain recombines TRBV5-4 with TRBJ2-4; D is possibly TRBD1 (6 bases). V gave up 4 bases and J gave up 7 bases, with 18 bases separating them. CDR1 is SGHNT, CDR2 YYREEE, per germline (reference sequence). The CDR3 is made up of 15 amino acids. CDR3 in DNA: TGTGCCAGCAGCGCTAGCCCCTCAGGGGTCAACATTCAGTACTTC. Translation: CASSASPSGVNIQYF.

In its sample, this clone was seen once. The chain has TRBV27 and TRBJ1-1; D may be TRBD1 (5 bases). CDR3 length: 13 amino acids. The germline V gene encodes CDR1 MNHEY and CDR2 SMNVEV (reference sequence). V was pared by 5 bases and J by 1 base, with 8 bases between. The CDR3 loop reads CASSGGGNTEAFF. The CDR3 DNA reads as TGTGCCAGCAGTGGGGGGGGGAACACTGAAGCTTTCTTT.

This chain uses TRBV27 with TRBJ1-6, with D tentatively TRBD1 (5 bases). The germline V gene has CDR1 MNHEY and CDR2 SMNVEV (reference sequence). The CDR3 is 14 amino acids. V lost 5 bases and J lost 7, with 12 bases in between. CDR3 loop: CASSQGLSNSPLHF. The CDR3 nucleotides read TGTGCCAGCAGTCAGGGTCTATCGAATTCACCCCTCCACTTT.

This chain uses TRBV7-2 with TRBJ1-1, with D possibly matching TRBD1 (5 bases). Between the trimmed V and J ends, which lost 5 bases and 3 bases, there was a span of 13 bases. CDR1 and CDR2 (germline): SGHTA, FQGNSA. The CDR3 consists of 14 residues. The CDR3, as DNA: TGTGCCAGCAGCCGCTCAGGGTCGGACACTGAAGCTTTCTTT. Protein sequence: CASSRSGSDTEAFF.

This chain joins TRBV7-3 and TRBJ2-2, with a tentative D call TRBD1 (6 bases). Germline CDR1 is SGHTA and CDR2 is FQGTGA. V lost 4 bases to trimming and J lost 6 bases, with 9 bases between them. The CDR3 is 13 amino acids. In DNA, the CDR3 is TGTGCCAGCAGCTCTACAGGGTCCGGGGAGCTGTTTTTT. It codes for CASSSTGSGELFF.

This chain joins TRBV19 and TRBJ1-1; 8 positions match TRBD1. Germline values: CDR1 LNHDA, CDR2 SQIVND (reference sequence). V trimming: 6 bases; J trimming: 1 base; junction bases outside the gene matches: 4. The length of the CDR3 is 14 residues. CDR3 coding DNA: TGTGCCAGTAGCAAAGGACAGGGGAACACTGAAGCTTTCTTT. The encoded protein is CASSKGQGNTEAFF.

The chain employs TRBV6-5 and TRBJ1-2, with D tentatively TRBD1 (5 bases). From germline, CDR1 is MNHEY and CDR2 SVGAGI. The CDR3 runs to 14 residues. V lost 6 bases, J lost 2 bases, and 13 bases lay in between. In DNA, the CDR3 is TGTGCCAGCAGGGAGGGGTACGGGAACTATGGCTACACCTTC. Its translation is CASREGYGNYGYTF.

This rearrangement joins TRBV29-1 to TRBJ1-3; D call uncertain. In germline, CDR1 is SQVTM, CDR2 ANQGSEA. This CDR3 contains 14 residues. V lost 0 bases, J lost 1 base, and 7 bases lay in between. CDR3 region: CSVEERGSGNTIYF. The CDR3 DNA reads as TGCAGCGTTGAAGAACGAGGGTCTGGAAACACCATATATTTT.

The CDR3 DNA reads TGTGCCAGCAGCTTAACAGGGACTACTGGAAACACCATATATTTT. Translating gives CASSLTGTTGNTIYF. The chain is built from TRBV7-3 and TRBJ1-3; D is perhaps TRBD1 (5 bases). The ends were cut back, 0 bases at V and 2 bases at J, with 8 bases in the middle. The CDR3 has 15 residues. Germline CDR1 and CDR2: SGHTA and FQGTGA.

This clone was recorded once. V is TRBV6-1 and J is TRBJ2-3; 8 positions agree with TRBD2. The J segment lost 2 bases and the V segment lost 9 bases, leaving 1 base of the junction unmatched. Looked up from germline, CDR1 is MNHNS and CDR2 is SASEGT. The CDR3 loop spans 12 amino acids. The CDR3 sequence: CASSGDTDTQYF. Here the CDR3 DNA reads TGTGCCAGTAGCGGGGACACAGATACGCAGTATTTT.

The chain recombines TRBV7-3 with TRBJ2-3; 7 bases map to TRBD2. V gave up 5 bases and J gave up 3 bases; unmatched junction bases: 14. Germline CDR1 and CDR2: SGHTA and FQGTGA. The CDR3 is made up of 17 amino acids. In DNA, the CDR3 is TGTGCCAGCAGCCTCGTCCCCCTCGGGGGAGGGACAGATACGCAGTATTTT. The encoded protein is CASSLVPLGGGTDTQYF.

The chain is built from TRBV27 and TRBJ2-7; 10 bases line up with TRBD2. The CDR3 length is 18 residues. After removal of 0 bases from V and 2 bases from J, the junction contained 10 bases not matched to a gene. Looked up from germline, CDR1 is MNHEY and CDR2 is SMNVEV (reference sequence). The CDR3 sequence: CASSLSVSGGTGPYEQYF. For the CDR3, the DNA is TGTGCCAGCAGTTTATCGGTTAGCGGGGGGACCGGACCCTACGAGCAGTACTTC.

The chain is built from TRBV27 and TRBJ1-3, with D possibly TRBD1 on 5 matching bases. With 5 bases removed from V and 2 bases from J, the gap between germline ends came to 13 bases. The germline V gene encodes CDR1 MNHEY and CDR2 SMNVEV (reference sequence). The CDR3 consists of 15 residues. The CDR3 DNA sequence: TGTGCCAGCAGTCAAGGGGCCCCCACTGGAAACACCATATATTTT. The encoded protein is CASSQGAPTGNTIYF.